Listed below are T cell receptor beta chains from one sample, sequenced in a study of blood T cell repertoires in COVID-19. Some clones are missing from TCRdb's copy, which holds only in-frame ones; the method was immunoSEQ multiplex PCR. The sample shows 200,000 to 250,000 clones, around nine tenths of them seen only once. Input material: peripheral blood. The receptor source for this set is a woman aged 55-75 years with acute or convalescent COVID-19. The CDR3 runs from the conserved cysteine through the conserved F or W. The D gene is left open where the match is weak. Rows may omit the clone size; those that give it use once, few, many or a size class.

abundance	d_gene	j_gene	v_gene	CDR3nt	CDR3aa
few	TRBD1	TRBJ1-2	TRBV5-1	TGCGCCAGCAGCTTGGGTGACAGGGACGGCTACACCTTC	CASSLGDRDGYTF
-	TRBD2	TRBJ2-1	TRBV5-5	TGTGCCAGCAGCTTGTTAGCGGGGTCCTACAATGAGCAGTTCTTC	CASSLLAGSYNEQFF
-	-	TRBJ2-7	TRBV7-5	TGTGCCAGAAGCTCAAACCCTCTAGCGGGTACTATATGTGTCCCCTACGAGCAGTACTTC	CARSSNPLAGTICVPYEQYF
once	-	TRBJ2-1	TRBV6-5	TGTGCCAGCAAGGGTTATCGAGGGGAGCAGTTCTTC	CASKGYRGEQFF
-	TRBD1	TRBJ2-5	TRBV2	TGTGCCAGCAGTGGGGACAGACAAGAGACCCAGTACTTC	CASSGDRQETQYF
once	TRBD1	TRBJ1-6	TRBV19	TGTGCCAGTAGTATACGGGACAGCCCAATCCACTTT	CASSIRDSPIHF
-	TRBD1	TRBJ2-7	TRBV18	TGTGCCAGCTCACCAAGGGACAGGGGGCTTGAGCAGTACTTC	CASSPRDRGLEQYF
-	TRBD1	TRBJ2-7	TRBV7-6	TGTGCCAGCAGCACCTCACGGACAGGGTCGTACGAGCAGTACTTC	CASSTSRTGSYEQYF
-	-	TRBJ1-2	TRBV3-1/TRBV3-2	TGTGCCAGCAGCCCCACCGCCAGGACTGGCTATGGCTACACCTTC	CASSPTARTGYGYTF
once	-	TRBJ1-1	TRBV14	TGTGCCAGCAGCCATCAGGGGCTCATGAACACTGAAGCTTTCTTT	CASSHQGLMNTEAFF
-	TRBD1	TRBJ1-2	TRBV7-6	TGTGCCAGCAGCCAAGACGAGGGGGCGCTCTATGGCTACACCTTC	CASSQDEGALYGYTF
few	TRBD1	TRBJ1-2	TRBV5-1	TGCGCCAGCAGCCCGGGGACAGGCGCCTATGGCTACACCTTC	CASSPGTGAYGYTF
-	TRBD2	TRBJ2-5	TRBV3-1/TRBV3-2	TGTGCCAGCAGCCAAGTTCTAGCGGGATACCAAGAGACCCAGTACTTC	CASSQVLAGYQETQYF